Described below is a single TCR beta chain sequence and its context. Its matching antigen is unknown. As for time point: newly diagnosed, previously untreated cHL patient sample. The source of the sample is a study of PD-1 blockade in classical Hodgkin lymphoma. Data came from immunoSEQ multiplex PCR; TCRdb stores just in-frame clones and leaves some out. The repertoire consists of 20,000 to 25,000 clones, with about 94% occurring once and the leading ten covering roughly 5.1%. Whole-study results and caveats: It was reported that newly diagnosed patients had less baseline TCR diversity than healthy donors.

With 2 bases removed from V and 2 bases from J, the gap between germline ends came to 10 bases. The length of the CDR3 is 14 residues. Per the germline V gene, CDR1 is MNHEY and CDR2 is SVGAGI. The receptor was isolated from a human donor with classical Hodgkin lymphoma. The chain joins TRBV6-5 to TRBJ2-7; D remains ambiguous. Sequences were obtained from peripheral blood mononuclear cells (PBMCs). DNA of the CDR3: TGTGCCAGCAGTTACGGCCGAGGACCCTACGAGCAGTACTTC. Translation gives CASSYGRGPYEQYF.